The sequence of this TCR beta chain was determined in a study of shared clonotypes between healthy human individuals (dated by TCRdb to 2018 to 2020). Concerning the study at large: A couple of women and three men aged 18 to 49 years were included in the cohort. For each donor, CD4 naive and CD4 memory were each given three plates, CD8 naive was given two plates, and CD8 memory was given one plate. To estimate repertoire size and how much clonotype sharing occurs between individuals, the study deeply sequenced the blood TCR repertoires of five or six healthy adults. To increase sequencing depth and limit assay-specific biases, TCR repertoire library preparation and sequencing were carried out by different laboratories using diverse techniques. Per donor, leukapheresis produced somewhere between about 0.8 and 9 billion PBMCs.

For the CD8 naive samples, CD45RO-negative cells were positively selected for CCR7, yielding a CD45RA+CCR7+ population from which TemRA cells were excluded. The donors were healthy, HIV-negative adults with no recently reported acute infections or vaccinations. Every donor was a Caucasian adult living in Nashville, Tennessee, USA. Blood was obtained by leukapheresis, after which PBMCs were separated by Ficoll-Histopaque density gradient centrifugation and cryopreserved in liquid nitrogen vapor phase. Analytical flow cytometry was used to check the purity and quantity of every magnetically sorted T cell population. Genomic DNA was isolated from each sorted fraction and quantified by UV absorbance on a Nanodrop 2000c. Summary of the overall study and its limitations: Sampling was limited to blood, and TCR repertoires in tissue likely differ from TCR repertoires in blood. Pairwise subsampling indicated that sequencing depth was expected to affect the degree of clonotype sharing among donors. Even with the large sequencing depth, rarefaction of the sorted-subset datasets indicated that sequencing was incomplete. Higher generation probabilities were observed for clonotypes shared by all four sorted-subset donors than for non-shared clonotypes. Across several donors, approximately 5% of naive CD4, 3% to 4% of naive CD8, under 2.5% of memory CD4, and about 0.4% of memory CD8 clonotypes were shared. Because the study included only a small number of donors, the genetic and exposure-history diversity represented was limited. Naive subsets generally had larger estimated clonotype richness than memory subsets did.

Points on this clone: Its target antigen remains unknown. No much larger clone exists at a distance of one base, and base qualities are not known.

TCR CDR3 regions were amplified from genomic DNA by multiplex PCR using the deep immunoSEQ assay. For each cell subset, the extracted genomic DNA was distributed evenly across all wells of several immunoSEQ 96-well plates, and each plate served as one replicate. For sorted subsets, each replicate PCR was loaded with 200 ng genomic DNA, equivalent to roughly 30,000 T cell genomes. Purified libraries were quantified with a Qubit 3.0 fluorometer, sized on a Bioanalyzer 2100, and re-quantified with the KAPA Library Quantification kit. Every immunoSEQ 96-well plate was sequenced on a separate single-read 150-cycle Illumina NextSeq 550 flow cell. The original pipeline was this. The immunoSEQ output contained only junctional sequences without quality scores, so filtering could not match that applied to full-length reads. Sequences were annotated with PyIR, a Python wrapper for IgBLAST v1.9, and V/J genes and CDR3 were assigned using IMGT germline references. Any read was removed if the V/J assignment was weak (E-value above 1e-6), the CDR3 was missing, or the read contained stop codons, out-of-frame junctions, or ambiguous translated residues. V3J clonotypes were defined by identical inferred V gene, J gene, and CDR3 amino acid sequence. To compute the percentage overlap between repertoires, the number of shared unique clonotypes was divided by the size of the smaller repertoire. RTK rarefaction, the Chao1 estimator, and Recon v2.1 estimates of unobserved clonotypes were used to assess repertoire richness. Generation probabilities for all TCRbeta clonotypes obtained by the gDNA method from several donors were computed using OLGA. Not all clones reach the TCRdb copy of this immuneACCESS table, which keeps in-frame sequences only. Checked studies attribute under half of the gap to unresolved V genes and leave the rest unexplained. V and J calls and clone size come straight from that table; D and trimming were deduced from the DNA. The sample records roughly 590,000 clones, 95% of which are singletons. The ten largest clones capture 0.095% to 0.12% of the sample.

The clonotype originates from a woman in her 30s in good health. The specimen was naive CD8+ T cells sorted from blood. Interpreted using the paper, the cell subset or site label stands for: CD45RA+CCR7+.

The CDR3 corresponds to CASSYSGGRGNIQYF. The sequence in DNA is TGTGCCAGCAGTTATAGTGGCGGGAGAGGAAACATTCAGTACTTC. This sequence uses TRBV6-5 and TRBJ2-4; 7 junctional bases match TRBD2. At the junction V is shortened by 3 bases and J by 6 bases; bases outside the gene matches: 8. The germline V gene gives CDR1 as MNHEY and CDR2 as SVGAGI. There are 15 amino acids in the CDR3, from cysteine to phenylalanine inclusive. Just CDR3 DNA is preserved here, 45 bases in frame from base 1.